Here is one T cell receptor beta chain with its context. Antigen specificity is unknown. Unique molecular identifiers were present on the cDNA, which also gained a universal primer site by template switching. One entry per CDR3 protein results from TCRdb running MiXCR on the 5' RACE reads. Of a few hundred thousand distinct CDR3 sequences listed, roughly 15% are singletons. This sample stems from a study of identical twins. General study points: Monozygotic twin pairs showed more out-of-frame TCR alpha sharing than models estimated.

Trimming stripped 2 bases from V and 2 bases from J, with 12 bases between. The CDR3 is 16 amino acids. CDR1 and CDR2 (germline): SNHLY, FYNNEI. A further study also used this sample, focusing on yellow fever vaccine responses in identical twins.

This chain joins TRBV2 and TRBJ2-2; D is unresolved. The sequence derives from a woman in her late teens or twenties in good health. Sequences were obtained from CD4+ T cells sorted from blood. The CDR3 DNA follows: TGTGCCAGCAGTGAATCTTGGGGTCTTAACACCGGGGAGCTGTTTTTT. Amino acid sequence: CASSESWGLNTGELFF.